The entry below gives a single T cell receptor (beta chain) sequence along with its context. Its antigen remains unknown. Findings and limits, study-wide: The TCR gene usage of tumor memory CD4+ T cells clustered together with blood and lymph node memory CD4+ cells and with lymph node naive CD4+ cells.

With V trimmed by 6 bases and J by 4 bases, 3 bases remained unmatched. The CDR3 contains 14 residues. Germline V CDR1 and CDR2: SQVTM, ANQGSEA. Full-length variable regions came from constant-region reverse primers plus semi-nested Nested Universal Primer A PCR. One entry per CDR3 protein, called by TCRdb with MiXCR from the 5' RACE reads. The sample has more than 5,000 distinct CDR3 sequences; 40% to 60% are singletons. This receptor was obtained from a female donor with breast cancer. Sample: memory CD4+ T cells sorted from blood. Subset defined: memory CD4+ T cells, CD4+CD45RO+CD25-. The chain uses TRBV29-1 and TRBJ2-3, with TRBD2 identical over 14 bases. CDR3 nucleotide sequence: TGCAGCGTCGCGACTAGCGGGAGGGCAGATACGCAGTATTTT. Protein: CSVATSGRADTQYF.